A single sample is the source of the 11 T cell receptor beta chains below, sequenced in a study of T cell responses to AZD1222 COVID-19 vaccine. Produced via immunoSEQ multiplex PCR; TCRdb's table is partial and in-frame only. The data hold roughly 150,000 clones, with roughly 92% observed a single time. The specimen comprised peripheral blood, sampled 28 days after the second AZD1222 dose. The receptor set was obtained from an adult who received the AZD1222 COVID-19 vaccine.

The genes are TRBV27 and TRBJ2-1; 10 bases fit TRBD2. The V segment lost 1 base and the J segment 0 bases; nucleotides outside the gene matches: 9. In germline, CDR1 is MNHEY, CDR2 SMNVEV (reference sequence). There are 19 residues in the CDR3. The CDR3 protein is CASSLWASGGLSSYNEQFF. DNA of the CDR3: TGTGCCAGCAGTTTATGGGCTAGCGGGGGCTTAAGCTCCTACAATGAGCAGTTCTTC.

The rearrangement uses TRBV28 and TRBJ1-2, with D uncertain. The V end was cut by 2 bases, the J end by 2 bases, with 3 bases between. CDR3 length equals 12 residues. The germline gives CDR1 MDHEN, CDR2 SYDVKM. The CDR3 here is CASSLGNYGYTF. CDR3 sequence (DNA): TGTGCCAGCAGTTTAGGGAACTATGGCTACACCTTC.

This sequence joins TRBV6-6 and TRBJ1-4, with 7 bases matching TRBD1. The CDR3 covers 16 residues. After removal of 2 bases from V and 7 bases from J, the junction contained 10 bases not matched to a gene. The germline CDR1 and CDR2 sequences are MNHNY and SVGAGI (reference sequence). The CDR3 spells CASSYPQRGLVEKLFF. For the CDR3, the DNA is TGTGCCAGCAGTTACCCCCAGAGGGGGCTTGTTGAAAAACTGTTTTTT.

The V call is TRBV19, the J call TRBJ1-2; D not certain. V lost 4 bases to trimming and J lost 1 base, with 10 bases between them. This CDR3 comprises 14 residues. CDR1 is LNHDA, CDR2 SQIVND, per germline (reference sequence). CDR3 region: CASSTQVGNYGYTF. The CDR3 DNA is TGTGCCAGTAGTACCCAGGTGGGTAACTATGGCTACACCTTC.

This clone was seen a few times. The chain carries TRBV30 and TRBJ1-2, with D maybe TRBD1 (6 bases). Germline CDR1 GTSNPN, CDR2 SVGIG (reference sequence). The CDR3 spans 12 residues. Trimming left V 1 base short and J 8 bases short, with 11 bases between. In DNA, the CDR3 is TGTGCCTGGAGTGCCTACAGGGAAGGCTACACCTTC. Protein: CAWSAYREGYTF.

As DNA, the CDR3 is TGTGCCATCAGTTTAAAGGGACAGGGTATCACTGAAGCTTTCTTT. It encodes CAISLKGQGITEAFF. The rearrangement joins TRBV10-3 to TRBJ1-1; 9 bases line up with TRBD1. The V and J ends lost 5 bases and 4 bases, in that order; junction bases with no gene match: 8. This CDR3 has 15 amino acids. Germline CDR1 reads ENHRY; CDR2 reads SYGVKD.

This chain connects TRBV5-1 to TRBJ1-3, with a weak D call TRBD1 (5 bases). The germline V and J ends were trimmed by 0 bases and 1 base, with 5 bases remaining between them. Germline CDR1 is SGHRS and CDR2 is YFSETQ. This CDR3 has 14 amino acids. The CDR3 spells CASSLAGSGNTIYF. DNA of the CDR3: TGCGCCAGCAGCTTGGCAGGGTCTGGAAACACCATATATTTT.

This clone was seen once. This rearrangement joins TRBV4-2 to TRBJ2-2; 7 positions agree with TRBD2. The CDR3 spans 16 residues. Germline loops: CDR1 LGHNA, CDR2 YNFKEQ. V lost 0 bases to trimming and J lost 1 base; unmatched junction nucleotides: 2. Written as DNA, the CDR3 is TGTGCCAGCAGCCAAGAAAGCGGGGTGAACACCGGGGAGCTGTTTTTT. This encodes CASSQESGVNTGELFF.

This clone appeared a few times. V usage is TRBV10-1 and J usage is TRBJ2-1; 8 bases are a match to TRBD2. This CDR3 has 16 residues. The ends lost 4 bases at V and 6 bases at J; junction bases unmatched: 11. The germline gives CDR1 WNHNN, CDR2 SYGVQD (reference sequence). CDR3 nucleotides: TGCGCCAGCAGTGGGGGACTAGGCGAGCGAGGCAATGAGCAGTTCTTC. It yields the protein CASSGGLGERGNEQFF.

In its sample, this clone was seen once. The V gene is TRBV27, the J gene TRBJ1-1; 9 bases are a match to TRBD1. J was trimmed by 3 bases and V by 4 bases; bases with no gene match: 18. CDR1 is MNHEY, CDR2 SMNVEV, per germline (reference sequence). This CDR3 region has 19 residues. This CDR3 is CASSSRNTGTGFMDTEAFF. CDR3 nucleotide sequence: TGTGCCAGCAGTTCGAGAAACACCGGGACAGGGTTTATGGACACTGAAGCTTTCTTT.

The chain carries TRBV3-1 (or the pseudogene TRBV3-2) and TRBJ2-5; 7 bases align to TRBD2. This CDR3 is 17 amino acids long. Unmatched junction bases numbered 9, after V lost 0 bases and J lost 2 bases. Germline V gives CDR1 LGHDT, CDR2 YNNKEL (reference sequence). This chain's CDR3 is CASSQDRSGRRQETQYF. In DNA, the CDR3 is TGTGCCAGCAGCCAAGATCGTTCCGGGAGGAGACAAGAGACCCAGTACTTC.